These T cell receptor beta chains were read from a single sample in a study of T cells in Graves' hyperthyroidism and ophthalmopathy. TCRdb redid the calling of the multiplex PCR reads with MiXCR, one entry per CDR3 protein. The sample has about 710,000 distinct CDR3 sequences, roughly 15% seen once. Sequenced sample: blood. Source of these receptors: a man aged 18-30 years with Graves' hyperthyroidism. CDR3s include the opening cysteine and the closing phenylalanine or tryptophan. A D gene is named only where the DNA matches it firmly. Only some rows state a clone size, as once, few, many or a class for expanded clones.

cdr3_nt	cdr3_aa	v_call	j_call	clone_size	d_call
TGTGCCAGCAGTGGACTAGGAGTTTGGAATGAGCAGTTCTTC	CASSGLGVWNEQFF	TRBV28	TRBJ2-1	-	TRBD2
TGTGCCAGCAGGACAAACGGCTCCTACAATGAGCAGTTCTTC	CASRTNGSYNEQFF	TRBV2	TRBJ2-1	few	-
TGTGCCAGCAGTGACCGACTCAGGGGGTCTGGAAACACCATATATTTT	CASSDRLRGSGNTIYF	TRBV2	TRBJ1-3	few	TRBD1
TGTGCCAGCAGGGAAGACACAGGGGGAAGCACTGAAGCTTTCTTT	CASREDTGGSTEAFF	TRBV2	TRBJ1-1	many	TRBD1
TGTGCCAGCAGCGTAGGGGCACGAAACTACTATGGCTACACCTTC	CASSVGARNYYGYTF	TRBV9	TRBJ1-2	many	-
TGTGCCAGCAGGGAGCGGAGGTCGTTCGAGCAGTACTTC	CASRERRSFEQYF	TRBV28	TRBJ2-7	few	-
TGCAGTGCTAGAGAGGGTCGGAAGAACACCGGGGAGCTGTTTTTT	CSAREGRKNTGELFF	TRBV20-1	TRBJ2-2	-	-
TGTGCCAGTAGTATCCATGGTTACAAAAACATTCAGTACTTC	CASSIHGYKNIQYF	TRBV19	TRBJ2-4	-	-
TGTGCCAGCAGCCAAGACCCGGACGAGCAGTACTTC	CASSQDPDEQYF	TRBV3-1	TRBJ2-7	many	-
TGTGCCAGCAGGGAACAGGGCCGGGGATACGAGCAGTACTTC	CASREQGRGYEQYF	TRBV6-1	TRBJ2-7	few	-
TGTGCCAGCAGCCCGACAGGGGGTATGACACCCCTCCACTTT	CASSPTGGMTPLHF	TRBV6-4	TRBJ1-6	few	TRBD1
TGTGCCAGCGAACCGGCTACCGGGACATCTTTTACTGGGGAGCAGTACTTC	CASEPATGTSFTGEQYF	TRBV11-2	TRBJ2-7	few	-
TGTGCCACCGCGACTAGCGGGAGCACAGATACGCAGTATTTT	CATATSGSTDTQYF	TRBV2	TRBJ2-3	-	TRBD2
TGTGCCACCAGTGATTTGCTCGGACCGAAGAATTCACCCCTCCACTTT	CATSDLLGPKNSPLHF	TRBV24-1	TRBJ1-6	few	-
TGTGCCAGCAGTTCCCCCCGAGGGGGGGCAGGCACAGATACGCAGTATTTT	CASSSPRGGAGTDTQYF	TRBV12-3/TRBV12-4	TRBJ2-3	-	-
TGCAGTGCTAGCGAGGATACATACAATGAGCAGTTCTTC	CSASEDTYNEQFF	TRBV20-1	TRBJ2-1	many	-
TGTGCCACCAGTGAAGATGGGGCTCGCACCGGGGAGCTGTTTTTT	CATSEDGARTGELFF	TRBV24-1	TRBJ2-2	many	-
TGTGCCAGCAGTCACAGGTGGGTCGTCTACGAGCAGTACTTC	CASSHRWVVYEQYF	TRBV12-3/TRBV12-4	TRBJ2-7	many	-
TGTGCCAGCAGCAGGGTTGGGGGGGGTGGTGCAGATACGCAGTATTTT	CASSRVGGGGADTQYF	TRBV7-3	TRBJ2-3	many	TRBD2
TGTGCCAGCAGCTTAGCCCCCCAAGAGACCCAGTACTTC	CASSLAPQETQYF	TRBV7-2	TRBJ2-5	many	-
TGTGCCAGTAGTCCAGGACAGGCCTCTGGGGCCAACGTCCTGACTTTC	CASSPGQASGANVLTF	TRBV19	TRBJ2-6	few	TRBD1
TGCAGTGCTATAGCGGGAGGGCAGGATGAGCAGTTCTTC	CSAIAGGQDEQFF	TRBV20-1	TRBJ2-1	many	TRBD2
TGTGCCACCAGTGCCGGAGGCGGACAGGGTAGAGGTGAGCAGTTCTTC	CATSAGGGQGRGEQFF	TRBV24-1	TRBJ2-1	many	TRBD1
TGTGCCAGCGGTTTGGGCGGCACAGATACGCAGTATTTT	CASGLGGTDTQYF	TRBV28	TRBJ2-3	many	-
TGTGCCAGCAGTTTACGGGCGGGAGGTCCCCTCGCCTACGAGCAGTACTTC	CASSLRAGGPLAYEQYF	TRBV27	TRBJ2-7	-	TRBD2
TGTGCCAGCAGCCAAGACGGGAGTGACACTGAAGCTTTCTTT	CASSQDGSDTEAFF	TRBV3-1	TRBJ1-1	many	-
TGCGCCAGCAGCCGGGGACTAGCGGAGCCCTACCAAGAGACCCAGTACTTC	CASSRGLAEPYQETQYF	TRBV4-3	TRBJ2-5	few	TRBD2